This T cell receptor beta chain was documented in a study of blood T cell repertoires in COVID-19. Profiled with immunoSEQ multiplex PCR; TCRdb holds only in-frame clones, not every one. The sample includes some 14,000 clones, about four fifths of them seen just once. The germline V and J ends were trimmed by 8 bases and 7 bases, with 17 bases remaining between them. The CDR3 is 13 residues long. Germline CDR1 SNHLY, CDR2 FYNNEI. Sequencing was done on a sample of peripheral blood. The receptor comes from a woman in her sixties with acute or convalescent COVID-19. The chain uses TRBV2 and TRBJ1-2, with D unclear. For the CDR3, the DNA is TGTGCCAGCTGGTTCGACGGAGAGGGTGGCTACACCTTC. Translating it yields CASWFDGEGGYTF.